This TCR beta chain was captured by sequencing in a study of Ad26.COV2.S vaccination and SARS-CoV-2 variants. General study results and limits: Breadth measured for non-spike TCRs was similar across vaccine and placebo recipients. Substantial breadth was reported for post-vaccination spike-specific CD8+ and CD4+ T cells.

About this clone: Its antigen is currently unknown.

Germline assignment: CDR1 LGHNT and CDR2 FRNRAP. The V segment lost 7 bases and the J segment 9 bases; nucleotides outside the gene matches: 12. The CDR3 has 15 residues. Assay: immunoSEQ multiplex PCR; the TCRdb copy retains only in-frame clones and omits some. The sample includes 87,000 or so clones, roughly 85% of them seen just once. This receptor was identified in a human donor who had recovered from COVID-19. The source was peripheral blood, collected after recovery from COVID-19. V and J are TRBV12-5 and TRBJ1-6; 7 bases are shared with TRBD1. CDR3 region: CASDPGQDGGSPLHF. In DNA form, the CDR3 reads TGTGCTAGTGACCCTGGACAGGACGGCGGTTCACCCCTCCACTTT. Together with reference TRBV12-5 and TRBJ1-6, the CDR3 gives the full variable domain: DARVTQTPRHKVTEMGQEVTMRCQPILGHNTVFWYRQTMMQGLELLAYFRNRAPLDDSGMPKDRFSAEMPDATLATLKIQPSEPRDSAVYFCASDPGQDGGSPLHFGNGTRLTVT.